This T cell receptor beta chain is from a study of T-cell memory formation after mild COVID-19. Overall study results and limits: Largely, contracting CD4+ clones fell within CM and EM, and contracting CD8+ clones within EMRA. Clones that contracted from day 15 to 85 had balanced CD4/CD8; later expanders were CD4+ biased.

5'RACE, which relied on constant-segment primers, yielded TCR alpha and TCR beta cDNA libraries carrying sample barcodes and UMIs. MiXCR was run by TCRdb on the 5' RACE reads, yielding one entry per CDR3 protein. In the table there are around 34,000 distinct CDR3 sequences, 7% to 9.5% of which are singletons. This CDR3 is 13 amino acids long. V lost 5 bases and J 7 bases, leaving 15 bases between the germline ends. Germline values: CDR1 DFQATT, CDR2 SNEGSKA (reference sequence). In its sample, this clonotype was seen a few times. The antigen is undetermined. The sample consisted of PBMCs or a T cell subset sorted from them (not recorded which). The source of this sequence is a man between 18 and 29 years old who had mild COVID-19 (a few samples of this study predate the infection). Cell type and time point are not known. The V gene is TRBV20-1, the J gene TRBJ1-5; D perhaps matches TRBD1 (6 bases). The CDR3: CSASQGPGQPQHF. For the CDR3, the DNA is TGCAGTGCTTCACAGGGTCCGGGCCAGCCCCAGCATTTT.